This TCR beta chain was found in a study of blood T cell repertoires in COVID-19. Study as a whole: Both acute and convalescent COVID-19 samples were obtained from the United States, Italy and Spain.

V dropped 2 bases and J dropped 3; count of bases not matched to a gene: 4. The CDR3 runs to 15 residues. Germline CDR1 and CDR2: SGDLS and YYNGEE. In the original workflow: Reference gene primer amplification yielded estimated nucleated cell counts. Here immunoSEQ multiplex PCR was the method, and the copy in TCRdb shows in-frame clones only, minus some. That table supplies the V and J calls and clone size; D and trimming were determined from the DNA. The sample lists about 59,000 clones, roughly 79% occurring once. The specimen was peripheral blood. The sequence was collected from a woman of 80 years or more with active or convalescent COVID-19. This rearrangement joins TRBV9 to TRBJ2-1; 8 bases agree with TRBD2. This CDR3 is CASSVAGGGYNEQFF. Here the CDR3 DNA reads TGTGCCAGCAGCGTGGCGGGGGGAGGCTACAATGAGCAGTTCTTC.